Listed below are T cell receptor beta chains from one sample, sequenced in a study of neurological immune-mediated disorders. Using its own MiXCR run on the 5' RACE reads, TCRdb lists one record per CDR3 protein. Found here are 20,000 or so distinct CDR3 sequences, around an eighth of them singletons; the top ten hold 16%. Sequencing was carried out using PBMCs. These receptors originate from a woman in her thirties or forties with HTLV-1-associated myelopathy (HAM/TSP). Each CDR3 is given with its conserved first and last residue. Fields, in order: clone size, V gene, CDR3 protein. Only part of the rows carry a size: once, few, many, or a class if the clone is expanded.

>many|TRBV2
CASSDVVETQYF
>many|TRBV6-6
CASTEPGTGNTEAFF
>many|TRBV12-3/TRBV12-4
CASSPEGLGTQYF
>many|TRBV20-1
CSARDDKGGSEKLFF
>many|TRBV12-3/TRBV12-4
CASSRGTGGTEAFF
>many|TRBV9
CASSVRDSRGSTDTQYF
>many|TRBV20-1
CSARDQRGGTDGELFF
>many|TRBV12-3/TRBV12-4
CASSFQGLAGKRNEQFF
>many|TRBV5-1
CASSLGGQHNEQFF
>few|TRBV5-1
CASSPGLAGTETQYF
>NA|TRBV5-1
CASSLSGGTQETQYF
>many|TRBV20-1
CSASPVAGGSIPTDTQYF
>many|TRBV5-6
CASSSPGGIATDTQYF
>many|TRBV11-2
CASSYARDSPLHF
>many|TRBV10-1
CASSEDRGNEQFF
>NA|TRBV10-3
CVINDERGVTDTQYF
>NA|TRBV5-1
CASSSTSVNTKELFF
>large|TRBV20-1
CSARDVGAQETQYF
>many|TRBV5-5
CASSRTTNTGELFF
>many|TRBV5-1
CASSTDGGGYNEQFF
>many|TRBV10-3
CAISESKGTGSSPLHF
>many|TRBV7-2
CASSPDTGGRTEAFF
>NA|TRBV6-6
CASRVDGASEAFF
>many|TRBV29-1
CSEQGMNTEAFF
>many|TRBV5-1
CASSLDRAASVQYF
>many|TRBV9
CASSPMTGYNSPLHF
>many|TRBV3-1
CASNLPGTKETQYF
>many|TRBV5-1
CASSLAPGTVTDTQYF
>many|TRBV7-9
CASVGSQGGNEQFF
>many|TRBV4-3
CASSQEQGTDTQYF
>many|TRBV5-1
CASASGQFKETQYF
>many|TRBV5-1
CASSETSGSNTGELFF
>few|TRBV6-2/TRBV6-3
CATSGVSGETQYF
>many|TRBV11-2
CASGGGESTEAFF
>many|TRBV5-6
CASSSRQGKPYEQYF
>many|TRBV10-3
CAISTGVYTEAFF
>many|TRBV7-8
CASSLTPGGWAKNIQYF
>NA|TRBV9
CASSVAGGESAFF
>many|TRBV20-1
CSARLDEQFF
>many|TRBV20-1
CSARQRFSSQETQYF
>many|TRBV24-1
CATSQGYNEQFF
>many|TRBV18
CASSPIEGRGLIEQYF
>many|TRBV12-3/TRBV12-4
CATKKGTNYNEQFF
>many|TRBV20-1
CSASGKSTDTQYF
>many|TRBV5-1
CASSLGRDQPQHF
>many|TRBV5-1
CASSLGVQETQYF
>many|TRBV6-6
CASSYSSLAGGREQYF
>many|TRBV9
CASSVVSGYTDTQYF
>many|TRBV6-5
CASSLRTGGRDTQYF
>many|TRBV4-3
CASSQDRFVWSEQYF
>many|TRBV5-5
CASSFLRTSGNYEQYF
>many|TRBV7-2
CASSLVASGNEQYF
>many|TRBV9
CASSVGPEITGELFF
>NA|TRBV28
CANSSLAGNNNEQFF
>many|TRBV6-2/TRBV6-3
CASRHRGDTYNEQFF
>many|TRBV5-6
CASNKRFGTGGGETQYF
>many|TRBV6-6
CASSPHWGGANQETQYF
>many|TRBV20-1
CSARDRAKGGYTF